The next 19 T cell receptor beta chains were all read from a single sample in a study of blood T cell repertoires in COVID-19. Only in-frame clones appear in the TCRdb table, and some are missing; sequencing was by immunoSEQ multiplex PCR. Here the sample spans 250,000 to 300,000 clones, approximately 90% being singletons. The sequenced sample consisted of PBMCs or T cells enriched from blood (not recorded which). The receptors stem from a woman between 40 and 55 years old with acute COVID-19.

The J gene is TRBJ2-1, the V gene TRBV24-1; 8 nucleotides align to TRBD2. Trimming took 7 bases from V and 8 from J; bases not matched to a gene: 6. The CDR3 length is 13 residues. Per the germline V gene, CDR1 is KGHDR and CDR2 is SFDVKD. CDR3 amino acids: CATRRGARDEQFF. The CDR3 region has the DNA TGTGCCACCAGGCGGGGGGCCAGGGATGAGCAGTTCTTC.

V gene TRBV7-6 combines with J gene TRBJ1-1, with D hard to call. This CDR3 contains 14 residues. V was trimmed by 1 base and J by 1 base, leaving 7 bases between them. Germline lookup yields CDR1 SGHVS and CDR2 FNYEAQ. The CDR3 sequence is CASSLEAENTEAFF. The DNA of the CDR3 is TGTGCCAGCAGCTTAGAGGCGGAGAACACTGAAGCTTTCTTT.

This chain links TRBV19 with TRBJ1-5; TRBD1 aligns across 10 bases. The length of the CDR3 is 18 residues. J was trimmed by 5 bases and V by 0 bases; bases with no gene match: 10. Germline CDR1 LNHDA, CDR2 SQIVND (reference sequence). The CDR3 DNA reads as TGTGCCAGTAGTATAGATCGATCGGACAGGGGGTCCTATCAGCCCCAGCATTTT. Amino acids: CASSIDRSDRGSYQPQHF.

The V and J genes are TRBV18 and TRBJ2-1, with TRBD1 identical over 7 bases. J was trimmed by 5 bases and V by 3 bases; bases with no gene match: 10. CDR1 is KGHSH and CDR2 is LQKENI in the germline V gene. This CDR3 is 16 amino acids long. The CDR3 reads CASSPTGTVTNNEQFF. Here the CDR3 DNA reads TGTGCCAGCTCACCTACCGGGACAGTGACTAACAATGAGCAGTTCTTC. The full variable domain, in which reference TRBV18 and TRBJ2-1 provide the parts outside the CDR3, is NAGVMQNPRHLVRRRGQEARLRCSPMKGHSHVYWYRQLPEEGLKFMVYLQKENIIDESGMPKERFSAEFPKEGPSILRIQQVVRGDSAAYFCASSPTGTVTNNEQFFGPGTRLTVL.

The chain combines TRBV7-9 with TRBJ2-5; D is possibly TRBD1 (6 bases). V lost 1 base and J 2 bases, leaving 11 bases between the germline ends. CDR3 length equals 15 residues. Germline lookup yields CDR1 SEHNR and CDR2 FQNEAQ (reference sequence). The CDR3 is CASSLGQAYQETQYF. In nucleotides, the CDR3 is TGTGCCAGCAGCTTAGGACAGGCATATCAAGAGACCCAGTACTTC. Combining the CDR3 with reference TRBV7-9 and TRBJ2-5 gives the whole variable domain DTGVSQNPRHKITKRGQNVTFRCDPISEHNRLYWYRQTLGQGPEFLTYFQNEAQLEKSRLLSDRFSAERPKGSFSTLEIQRTEQGDSAMYLCASSLGQAYQETQYFGPGTRLLVL.

This chain uses TRBV18 with TRBJ1-1, with a possible D match to TRBD1 (6 bases). V lost 0 bases, J lost 4 bases, and 12 bases lay in between. The CDR3 is 15 amino acids. The germline V gene encodes CDR1 KGHSH and CDR2 LQKENI. CDR3 in amino acids: CASSPPRTQGTEAFF. In nucleotides, the CDR3 is TGTGCCAGCTCACCACCTAGGACACAGGGCACTGAAGCTTTCTTT.

The V and J genes are TRBV7-8 and TRBJ1-1; 8 nucleotides align to TRBD1. Germline V gene sequence: CDR1 SGHVS, CDR2 FQNEAQ. The J segment lost 0 bases and the V segment lost 1 base, leaving 19 bases of the junction unmatched. This CDR3 comprises 21 residues. Written as DNA, the CDR3 is TGTGCCAGCAGCTTAGGTTTGGCAGGGGGCGGGTATTGGGGTATGAACACTGAAGCTTTCTTT. The encoded protein is CASSLGLAGGGYWGMNTEAFF.

This CDR3 is CASSVNRDSGGGYTF. The CDR3 DNA reads as TGTGCCAGTAGTGTTAACCGGGACTCCGGGGGTGGCTACACCTTC. This chain joins TRBV19 and TRBJ1-2; weak D call: TRBD1 (5 bases). Trimming removed 5 bases at V and 7 bases at J, with 20 bases between. There are 15 residues in the CDR3. CDR1 LNHDA and CDR2 SQIVND come from the germline V gene (reference sequence).

The chain employs TRBV5-1 and TRBJ2-3; weak D call: TRBD1 (6 bases). Trimming left V 8 bases short and J 5 bases short, with 15 bases between. The CDR3 has 13 residues. In germline, CDR1 is SGHRS, CDR2 YFSETQ. The CDR3 DNA follows: TGCGCCAGTGCACAGGGTTTGAAAGATACGCAGTATTTT. Amino acids: CASAQGLKDTQYF.

This chain joins TRBV2 and TRBJ2-3; 10 bases line up with TRBD2. V was pared by 7 bases and J by 6 bases, with 10 bases of the junction left unmatched. CDR1 is SNHLY and CDR2 is FYNNEI in the germline V gene. The CDR3 is 15 residues long. CDR3 nucleotides: TGTGCCAGCACTCTAGCGGGGGCCCCGTTGGATACGCAGTATTTT. This gives the protein CASTLAGAPLDTQYF. Variable domain in full (rest from reference TRBV2 and TRBJ2-3): EPEVTQTPSHQVTQMGQEVILRCVPISNHLYFYWYRQILGQKVEFLVSFYNNEISEKSEIFDDQFSVERPDGSNFTLKIRSTKLEDSAMYFCASTLAGAPLDTQYFGPGTRLTVL.

A single count supports this clone. The chain recombines TRBV9 with TRBJ2-1; 9 bases are a match to TRBD1. CDR1 and CDR2 (germline): SGDLS, YYNGEE. Trimming cost V 0 bases and J 8 bases; bases outside gene matches: 12. The length of the CDR3 is 17 residues. DNA for the CDR3: TGTGCCAGCAGCGTAGGCACCGGGACAGGGTCCTCCTATGAGCAGTTCTTC. This encodes CASSVGTGTGSSYEQFF. Full variable domain (remainder filled in from reference TRBV9 and TRBJ2-1): DSGVTQTPKHLITATGQRVTLRCSPRSGDLSVYWYQQSLDQGLQFLIQYYNGEERAKGNILERFSAQQFPDLHSELNLSSLELGDSALYFCASSVGTGTGSSYEQFFGPGTRLTVL.

In its sample, this clone was seen once. The J gene is TRBJ1-3, the V gene TRBV11-2; unclear D gene. The CDR3 totals 13 residues. Between the trimmed V and J ends, which lost 1 base and 3 bases, there was a span of 4 bases. Germline V gene lookup returns CDR1 SGHAT and CDR2 FQNNGV. The CDR3 loop is CASSLGSGNTIYF. The CDR3 DNA is TGTGCCAGCAGCTTAGGCAGTGGAAACACCATATATTTT. The complete variable domain, with remaining parts taken from reference TRBV11-2 and TRBJ1-3, reads EAGVAQSPRYKIIEKRQSVAFWCNPISGHATLYWYQQILGQGPKLLIQFQNNGVVDDSQLPKDRFSAERLKGVDSTLKIQPAKLEDSAVYLCASSLGSGNTIYFGEGSWLTVV.

V is TRBV7-8 and J is TRBJ1-3, with a tentative D call TRBD1 (5 bases). Trimming cost V 4 bases and J 4 bases, with 5 bases left between them. The CDR3 runs 12 residues. Germline V gives CDR1 SGHVS, CDR2 FQNEAQ. The CDR3 spells CASSYRGNTIYF. The CDR3 coding sequence is TGTGCCAGCAGCTACAGGGGAAACACCATATATTTT. Full variable domain (missing parts from reference TRBV7-8 and TRBJ1-3): GAGVSQSPRYKVAKRGQDVALRCDPISGHVSLFWYQQALGQGPEFLTYFQNEAQLDKSGLPSDRFFAERPEGSVSTLKIQRTQQEDSAVYLCASSYRGNTIYFGEGSWLTVV.

The chain's CDR3 is CATSDPSQGENTEAFF. In DNA form, the CDR3 reads TGTGCCACCAGTGACCCCTCGCAGGGGGAGAACACTGAAGCTTTCTTT. The chain carries TRBV24-1 and TRBJ1-1, with 7 bases matching TRBD1. Unmatched junction bases numbered 8, after V lost 4 bases and J lost 1 base. The CDR3 contains 16 residues. Germline V gives CDR1 KGHDR, CDR2 SFDVKD.

The chain carries TRBV4-1 and TRBJ2-7; 7 nucleotides line up with TRBD1. Germline V gene sequence: CDR1 MGHRA, CDR2 YSYEKL. The CDR3 is 17 residues long. With 3 bases clipped from V and 6 bases from J, the junction kept 17 bases outside the gene matches. This CDR3 reads CASSHLRDSPSSAEQYF. CDR3 in DNA: TGCGCCAGCAGCCACCTCAGGGACAGCCCTTCCTCGGCCGAGCAGTACTTC.

The CDR3 bases are TGTGCCAGCAGCTTAGTAGCGGGTCCCACCTACAATGAGCAGTTCTTC. Translated: CASSLVAGPTYNEQFF. The chain recombines TRBV11-3 with TRBJ2-1, with 7 bases matching TRBD2. This CDR3 region has 16 residues. V trimming: 1 base; J trimming: 2 bases; junction bases outside the gene matches: 5. CDR1 and CDR2 (germline): SGHNT, YENEEA.

This chain links TRBV3-1 (or the pseudogene TRBV3-2) with TRBJ1-6; D is unclear. Germline CDR1 LGHDT, CDR2 YNNKEL (reference sequence). V gave up 1 base and J gave up 7 bases, with 11 bases separating them. This CDR3 region has 15 residues. The CDR3 DNA sequence: TGTGCCAGCAGCCAAGGCAGGTTGGTCAATTCACCCCTCCACTTT. Translating it yields CASSQGRLVNSPLHF.

The chain employs TRBV5-1 and TRBJ1-4, with 7 bases matching TRBD1. Germline V gene data show CDR1 as SGHRS and CDR2 as YFSETQ. The CDR3 totals 15 residues. J lost 7 bases, V lost 4 bases, and 10 bases had no gene match. CDR3 sequence (DNA): TGCGCCAGCAGCCTGAAGGGGGCCAACCTTGAAAAACTGTTTTTT. Translated, it gives CASSLKGANLEKLFF.

The rearrangement links TRBV3-1 (or the pseudogene TRBV3-2) to TRBJ1-2; D possibly corresponds to TRBD1 (5 bases). The germline CDR1 and CDR2 sequences are LGHDT and YNNKEL (reference sequence). Trimming took 4 bases from V and 5 from J, leaving 11 bases between them. CDR3 length equals 13 residues. The CDR3 DNA sequence: TGTGCCAGCAGCCGAACAGGAACATATGGCTACACCTTC. The encoded protein is CASSRTGTYGYTF.